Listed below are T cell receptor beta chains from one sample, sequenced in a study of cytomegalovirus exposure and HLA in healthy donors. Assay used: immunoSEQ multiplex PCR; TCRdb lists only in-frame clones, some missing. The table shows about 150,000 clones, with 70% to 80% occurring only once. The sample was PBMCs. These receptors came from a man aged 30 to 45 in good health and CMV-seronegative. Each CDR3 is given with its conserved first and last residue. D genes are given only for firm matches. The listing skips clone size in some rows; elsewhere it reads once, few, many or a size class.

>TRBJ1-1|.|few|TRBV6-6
CASSKPEGAEAFF
TGTGCCAGCAGTAAACCAGAGGGGGCTGAAGCTTTCTTT
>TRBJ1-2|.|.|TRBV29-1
CSVESPTNYGYPF
TGCAGCGTTGAGTCCCCCACTAACTATGGCTACCCCTTC
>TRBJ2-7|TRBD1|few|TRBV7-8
CASSLGGTGTYEQYF
TGTGCCAGCAGCTTAGGCGGGACAGGTACCTACGAGCAGTACTTC
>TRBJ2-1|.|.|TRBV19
CASSADSYNEQFF
TGTGCCAGTAGCGCGGACAGTTACAATGAGCAGTTCTTC
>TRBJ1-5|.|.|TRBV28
CASSLSWASPQHF
TGTGCCAGCAGTTTATCATGGGCCTCGCCCCAGCATTTT
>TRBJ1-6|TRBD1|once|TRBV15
CATSRAGDRTNSPLHF
TGTGCCACCAGCAGAGCTGGGGACAGGACGAATTCACCCCTCCACTTT
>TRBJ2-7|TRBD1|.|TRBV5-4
CASTGQGAINEQYF
TGTGCCAGCACCGGACAGGGGGCGATCAACGAGCAGTACTTC
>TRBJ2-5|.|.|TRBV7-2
CASSLARASKETQYF
TGTGCCAGCAGCTTAGCTAGAGCTAGTAAAGAGACCCAGTACTTC
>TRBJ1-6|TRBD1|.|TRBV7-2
CASSLGGWDRGNSPLHF
TGTGCCAGCAGCTTAGGTGGTTGGGACAGGGGGAATTCACCCCTCCACTTT
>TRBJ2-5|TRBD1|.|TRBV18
CASSPSTGLETQYF
TGTGCCAGCTCACCCTCGACAGGGTTGGAGACCCAGTACTTC
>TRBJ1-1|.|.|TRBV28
CASTYTPGTEAFF
TGTGCCAGCACCTATACTCCAGGGACTGAAGCTTTCTTT
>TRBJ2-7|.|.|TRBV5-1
CASSYRENVDEQYF
TGCGCCAGCAGCTACAGGGAGAATGTAGACGAGCAGTACTTC
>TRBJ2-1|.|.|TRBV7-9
CASSLALDNEQFF
TGTGCCAGCAGCTTAGCGCTAGACAATGAGCAGTTCTTC
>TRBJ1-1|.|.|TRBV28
CASSVHRQKVEAFF
TGTGCCAGCAGTGTACACCGACAGAAAGTTGAAGCTTTCTTT
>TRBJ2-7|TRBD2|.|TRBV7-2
CASIPGLESAEQYF
TGTGCCAGCATTCCGGGACTAGAGTCAGCCGAGCAGTACTTC
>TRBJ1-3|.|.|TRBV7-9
CASSWPGAGNTIYF
TGTGCCAGCAGCTGGCCGGGAGCGGGAAACACCATATATTTT
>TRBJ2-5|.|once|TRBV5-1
CASSLAPGTGTQYF
TGCGCCAGCAGCTTGGCACCGGGAACGGGGACCCAGTACTTC
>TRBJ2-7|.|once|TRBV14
CASSPQGGGYYEQYF
TGTGCCAGCAGCCCTCAGGGGGGCGGCTACTACGAGCAGTACTTC
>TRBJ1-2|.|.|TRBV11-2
CASSLGQGHGYTF
TGTGCCAGCAGCTTAGGCCAGGGCCACGGCTACACCTTC
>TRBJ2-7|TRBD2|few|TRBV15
CATSRGGQASSEQYF
TGTGCCACCAGCCGGGGGGGGCAGGCGTCCTCCGAGCAGTACTTC
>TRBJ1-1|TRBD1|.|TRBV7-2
CASSLGQMNTEAFF
TGTGCCAGCAGCCTGGGACAGATGAACACTGAAGCTTTCTTT
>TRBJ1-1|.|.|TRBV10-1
CAPVTFGSNTEAFF
TGCGCCCCCGTGACTTTCGGGTCGAACACTGAAGCTTTCTTT
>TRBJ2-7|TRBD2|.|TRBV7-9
CASTHTGGVYEQYF
TGTGCCAGCACCCACACGGGGGGTGTCTACGAGCAGTACTTC
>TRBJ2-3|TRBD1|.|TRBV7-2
CASSLGGGRADTQYF
TGTGCCAGCAGCTTAGGAGGGGGCAGGGCAGATACGCAGTATTTT
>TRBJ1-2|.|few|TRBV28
CASSLGDGTTAGGYTF
TGTGCCAGCAGTTTAGGGGATGGGACTACGGCGGGGGGCTACACCTTC
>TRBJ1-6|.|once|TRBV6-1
CASTSSYNSPLHF
TGTGCCAGCACCAGCTCCTATAATTCACCCCTCCACTTT
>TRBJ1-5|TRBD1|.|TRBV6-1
CASSQQGSRDQPQHF
TGTGCCAGCAGTCAACAGGGGTCGAGGGATCAGCCCCAGCATTTT
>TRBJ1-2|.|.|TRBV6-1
CASSRGYGYTF
TGTGCCAGCAGTAGGGGGTATGGCTACACCTTC
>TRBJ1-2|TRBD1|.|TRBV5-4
CASSVDRELSGYTF
TGTGCCAGCAGCGTGGACAGGGAATTAAGTGGCTACACCTTC
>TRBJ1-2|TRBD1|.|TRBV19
CASSIGTGRGYTF
TGTGCCAGTAGTATTGGGACAGGGCGTGGCTACACCTTC
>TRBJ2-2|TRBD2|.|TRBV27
CASSLSGPGLAGSWGELFF
TGTGCCAGCAGTTTATCGGGCCCGGGACTAGCGGGGTCCTGGGGGGAGCTGTTTTTT
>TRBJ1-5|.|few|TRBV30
CAWSLGSASNQPQHF
TGTGCCTGGAGTCTGGGGAGCGCCAGCAATCAGCCCCAGCATTTT
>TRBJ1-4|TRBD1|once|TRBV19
CASSVYTGGNEKLFF
TGTGCCAGTAGTGTTTACACAGGGGGGAACGAAAAACTGTTTTTT
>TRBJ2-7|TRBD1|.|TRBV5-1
CASSSGQGISSYEQYF
TGCGCCAGCAGCTCTGGACAGGGGATAAGCTCCTACGAGCAGTACTTC
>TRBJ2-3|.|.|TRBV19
CASSINRGYTQYF
TGTGCCAGTAGTATCAACCGGGGGTATACGCAGTATTTT
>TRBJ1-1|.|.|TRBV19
CASKEVVMNTEAFF
TGTGCCAGTAAAGAGGTTGTTATGAACACTGAAGCTTTCTTT
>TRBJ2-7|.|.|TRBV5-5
CASSLAEGTPTYEQYF
TGTGCCAGCAGCTTGGCGGAAGGGACACCTACCTACGAGCAGTACTTC
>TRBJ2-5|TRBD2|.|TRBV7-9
CASGGGIQETQYF
TGTGCCAGCGGGGGGGGAATCCAAGAGACCCAGTACTTC
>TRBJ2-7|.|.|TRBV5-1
CASTGVGSYEQYF
TGCGCCAGCACAGGGGTCGGCTCCTACGAGCAGTACTTC
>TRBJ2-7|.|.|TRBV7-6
CASSLKVRASPSYEQYF
TGTGCCAGCAGCTTAAAGGTGAGGGCTAGCCCCTCCTACGAGCAGTACTTC
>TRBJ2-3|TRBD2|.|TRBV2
CASKPGLAGRTDTQYF
TGTGCCAGCAAACCCGGACTAGCGGGGAGAACAGATACGCAGTATTTT
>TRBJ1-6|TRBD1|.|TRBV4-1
CASSQDTVTGHNSPLHF
TGCGCCAGCAGCCAAGATACTGTGACAGGGCATAATTCACCCCTCCACTTT
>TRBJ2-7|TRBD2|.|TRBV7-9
CASSAPLLAGTYEQYF
TGTGCCAGCAGCGCCCCATTGCTAGCGGGGACCTACGAGCAGTACTTC
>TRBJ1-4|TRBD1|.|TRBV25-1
CASSGYSGTGTGEKLFF
TGTGCCAGCAGTGGTTACTCCGGGACAGGGACGGGTGAAAAACTGTTTTTT
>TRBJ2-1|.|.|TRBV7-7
CASSLGGGEQFF
TGTGCTAGCAGCTTGGGGGGAGGTGAGCAGTTCTTC
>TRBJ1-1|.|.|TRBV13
CASSLGQDRLTEAFF
TGTGCCAGCAGCTTAGGACAGGATAGACTCACTGAAGCTTTCTTT
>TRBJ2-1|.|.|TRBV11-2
CASSLVSNEQFF
TGTGCCAGCAGCTTAGTATCCAATGAGCAGTTCTTC
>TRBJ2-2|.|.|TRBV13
CASSLRGSANTGELFF
TGTGCCAGCAGCTTACGAGGCAGCGCGAACACCGGGGAGCTGTTTTTT
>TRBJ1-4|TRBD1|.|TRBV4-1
CASSQDWGQGSEKLFF
TGCGCCAGCAGCCAAGATTGGGGACAGGGAAGTGAAAAACTGTTTTTT
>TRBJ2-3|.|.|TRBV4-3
CASSQSLPMGGLTDTQYF
TGCGCCAGCAGCCAATCCCTCCCTATGGGGGGGCTCACAGATACGCAGTATTTT
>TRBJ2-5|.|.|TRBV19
CASSIGTQYQETQYF
TGTGCCAGTAGTATAGGGACACAGTACCAAGAGACCCAGTACTTC
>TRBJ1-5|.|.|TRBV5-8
CASSLDGDSNQPQHF
TGTGCCAGCAGCTTGGACGGAGATAGCAATCAGCCCCAGCATTTT
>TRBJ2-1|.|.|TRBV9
CASSAGDSSNEQFF
TGTGCCAGCAGCGCCGGTGACAGTTCCAATGAGCAGTTCTTC
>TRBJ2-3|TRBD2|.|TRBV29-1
CSDVGGIAGTPDTQYF
TGCAGCGACGTTGGTGGAATAGCGGGGACCCCAGATACGCAGTATTTT
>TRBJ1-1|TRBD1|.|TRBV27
CASRAQGPFNTEAFF
TGTGCCAGCAGGGCACAGGGGCCCTTCAACACTGAAGCTTTCTTT
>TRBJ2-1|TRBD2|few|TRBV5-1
CASRVAGGSSYNEQFF
TGCGCCAGCAGGGTAGCGGGGGGGAGCTCCTACAATGAGCAGTTCTTC
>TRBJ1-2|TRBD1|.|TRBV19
CASTPRGQENYGYTF
TGTGCCAGTACCCCCCGAGGACAGGAGAACTATGGCTACACCTTC
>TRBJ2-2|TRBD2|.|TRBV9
CASSDWTGGTGELFF
TGTGCCAGCAGCGACTGGACGGGGGGGACCGGGGAGCTGTTTTTT
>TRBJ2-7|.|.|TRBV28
CASSLRQIYEQYF
TGTGCCAGCAGTTTAAGACAGATCTACGAGCAGTACTTC